These 29 T cell receptor beta chains came from one sample sequenced in a study of control samples from healthy donors and cancer patients. Clones were sequenced by immunoSEQ multiplex PCR, and TCRdb holds only the in-frame ones, with some missing. The sample has about 80,000 clones; over 85% are singletons. The sample consisted of blood. These receptors were collected from a man over 45 in good health.

The genes are TRBV11-2 and TRBJ2-5; possibly TRBD1 or TRBD2 for D (6 bases each). In germline, CDR1 is SGHAT, CDR2 FQNNGV. The CDR3 has 14 residues. Trimming pared 2 bases from V and 1 base from J, leaving 8 bases between. The CDR3 sequence: CASSLWGAQETQYF. The CDR3 DNA sequence: TGTGCCAGCAGCTTATGGGGGGCCCAAGAGACCCAGTACTTC.

The chain joins TRBV7-3 to TRBJ2-2; 9 bases agree with TRBD1. CDR1 and CDR2 (germline): SGHTA, FQGTGA. The CDR3 loop spans 16 amino acids. The J segment lost 9 bases and the V segment lost 2 bases, leaving 10 bases of the junction unmatched. The CDR3 sequence is CASSLGTGGAIRELFF. The CDR3, as DNA: TGTGCCAGCAGCTTAGGCACAGGGGGCGCGATCAGGGAGCTGTTTTTT. The entire variable domain, with the rest obtained from reference TRBV7-3 and TRBJ2-2, is as follows: GAGVSQTPSNKVTEKGKYVELRCDPISGHTALYWYRQSLGQGPEFLIYFQGTGAADDSGLPNDRFFAVRPEGSVSTLKIQRTERGDSAVYLCASSLGTGGAIRELFFGEGSRLTVL.

The chain recombines TRBV30 with TRBJ1-3; D uncertain. This CDR3 comprises 14 residues. V lost 2 bases, J lost 7 bases, and 15 bases lay in between. Germline-derived CDR1 and CDR2 are GTSNPN and SVGIG (reference sequence). This CDR3 reads CAWSTSEEGNTIYF. CDR3 in DNA: TGTGCCTGGAGTACATCGGAGGAAGGGAACACCATATATTTT.

This rearrangement joins TRBV19 to TRBJ1-3, with TRBD1 as a possible D gene (6 bases). The CDR3 is made up of 14 amino acids. Trimming pared 8 bases from V and 8 bases from J, leaving 19 bases between. The germline V gene has CDR1 LNHDA and CDR2 SQIVND (reference sequence). This CDR3 is CASCPQGPRDTIYF. The CDR3 DNA follows: TGTGCCAGTTGCCCACAGGGCCCTCGGGACACCATATATTTT.

CDR3 nucleotides: TGTGCCAGCAGCTCCTCTCTAGACGGGACAGGGGCCTACGAGCAGTACTTC. Translation: CASSSSLDGTGAYEQYF. The V call is TRBV7-9, the J call TRBJ2-7; TRBD1 agrees at 10 bases. The CDR3 is 17 amino acids. Germline V gene sequence: CDR1 SEHNR, CDR2 FQNEAQ (reference sequence). Trimming took 4 bases from V and 2 from J; bases not matched to a gene: 11. Using reference TRBV7-9 and TRBJ2-7 for the parts outside the CDR3, the full variable domain is DTGVSQNPRHKITKRGQNVTFRCDPISEHNRLYWYRQTLGQGPEFLTYFQNEAQLEKSRLLSDRFSAERPKGSFSTLEIQRTEQGDSAMYLCASSSSLDGTGAYEQYFGPGTRLTVT.

The CDR3 nucleotides read TGCGCCAGCAGCTTGGGTCTAAACTACGAGCAGTACTTC. The encoded protein is CASSLGLNYEQYF. This chain links TRBV5-1 with TRBJ2-7, with no clear D. The CDR3 consists of 13 residues. The germline gives CDR1 SGHRS, CDR2 YFSETQ. V was shortened by 0 bases and J by 3 bases, with 7 bases between the two germline ends.

The chain has TRBV7-2 and TRBJ2-2, with D perhaps TRBD2 (6 bases). This CDR3 comprises 15 residues. Trimming cost V 5 bases and J 3 bases, with 13 bases left between them. The V gene's germline CDR1 is SGHTA and CDR2 FQGNSA. CDR3: CASSTRDFHTGELFF. The CDR3, as DNA: TGTGCCAGCAGCACACGGGACTTCCACACCGGGGAGCTGTTTTTT.

The V call is TRBV5-1, the J call TRBJ2-7, with D perhaps TRBD1 or TRBD2 (6 bases each). This CDR3 has 14 amino acids. The V and J ends lost 0 bases and 3 bases respectively, with 10 bases between them. Germline loops: CDR1 SGHRS, CDR2 YFSETQ. CDR3 loop: CASSLDGGDYEQYF. The CDR3 nucleotides are TGCGCCAGCAGCTTGGACGGGGGCGACTACGAGCAGTACTTC. Supplemented by reference TRBV5-1 and TRBJ2-7, the full variable domain reads KAGVTQTPRYLIKTRGQQVTLSCSPISGHRSVSWYQQTPGQGLQFLFEYFSETQRNKGNFPGRFSGRQFSNSRSEMNVSTLELGDSALYLCASSLDGGDYEQYFGPGTRLTVT.

This chain links TRBV6-1 with TRBJ1-2; the D gene is possibly TRBD1 (5 bases). Germline V gene lookup returns CDR1 MNHNS and CDR2 SASEGT. V was trimmed by 2 bases and J by 8 bases, leaving 9 bases between them. This CDR3 is built from 12 residues. The CDR3 spells CASSERGGGYTF. CDR3 sequence (DNA): TGTGCCAGCAGTGAACGGGGCGGCGGCTACACCTTC.

The chain carries TRBV6-2 or TRBV6-3 and TRBJ1-2; D call uncertain. This CDR3 contains 14 residues. Trimming removed 2 bases at V and 5 bases at J, with 12 bases between. Germline V gene lookup returns CDR1 MNHEY and CDR2 SVGEGT. The CDR3: CASSYGGQSYGYTF. The DNA of the CDR3 is TGTGCCAGCAGTTACGGAGGCCAGTCTTATGGCTACACCTTC.

This clone was detected only once. J is TRBJ2-1 and V is TRBV28; 15 bases match TRBD2. This CDR3 region has 17 residues. V was clipped by 4 bases and J by 6 bases; unmatched bases: 7. Per germline, CDR1 MDHEN and CDR2 SYDVKM. The CDR3 sequence is CASSSPGTSGGLNEQFF. CDR3 coding DNA: TGTGCCAGCAGTTCCCCGGGGACTAGCGGGGGGCTCAATGAGCAGTTCTTC.

The rearrangement links TRBV27 to TRBJ1-5; D remains ambiguous. The V end was cut by 0 bases, the J end by 5 bases, with 29 bases between. The CDR3 consists of 21 residues. The V gene's germline CDR1 is MNHEY and CDR2 SMNVEV (reference sequence). This CDR3 reads CASSLSSWRESIPSPYQPQHF. The CDR3 DNA reads as TGTGCCAGCAGTTTATCGAGTTGGAGGGAATCCATCCCCTCCCCATATCAGCCCCAGCATTTT.

J is TRBJ2-7 and V is TRBV6-2 or TRBV6-3, with D unresolved. Germline lookup yields CDR1 MNHEY and CDR2 SVGEGT. This CDR3 comprises 13 residues. V was pared by 5 bases and J by 2 bases, with 10 bases between. The CDR3 loop is CASSITETYEQYF. CDR3 nucleotide sequence: TGTGCCAGCAGTATTACCGAGACCTACGAGCAGTACTTC.

This CDR3 reads CASSRTPGQGNSPLHF. The CDR3, as DNA: TGTGCCAGCAGTCGGACACCGGGACAGGGGAATTCACCCCTCCACTTT. The chain links TRBV14 to TRBJ1-6, with 10 nucleotides matching TRBD1. J lost 7 bases, V lost 6 bases, and 9 bases had no gene match. From germline, CDR1 is SGHDN and CDR2 FVKESK. This CDR3 comprises 16 residues.

As DNA, the CDR3 is TGTGCCAGCAGTCCCGGGGTAGCCACTGAAGCTTTCTTT. It yields the protein CASSPGVATEAFF. The chain couples TRBV6-6 to TRBJ1-1; D remains unclear. The germline gives CDR1 MNHNY, CDR2 SVGAGI (reference sequence). This CDR3 contains 13 residues. Trimming stripped 5 bases from V and 4 bases from J, with 11 bases between.

V is TRBV5-1 and J is TRBJ1-2; 7 positions agree with TRBD1. Per the germline V gene, CDR1 is SGHRS and CDR2 is YFSETQ. This CDR3 comprises 16 residues. The V and J ends lost 4 bases and 3 bases, in that order; junction bases with no gene match: 12. CDR3 sequence (DNA): TGCGCCAGCAGCCTCCTATACGGACAGGATGACTATGGCTACACCTTC. Translation gives CASSLLYGQDDYGYTF. The variable domain in full, completed from reference TRBV5-1 and TRBJ1-2, reads KAGVTQTPRYLIKTRGQQVTLSCSPISGHRSVSWYQQTPGQGLQFLFEYFSETQRNKGNFPGRFSGRQFSNSRSEMNVSTLELGDSALYLCASSLLYGQDDYGYTFGSGTRLTVV.

The rearrangement links TRBV5-8 to TRBJ2-2; D remains unclear. CDR1 is SGHTS, CDR2 YDEGEE, per germline. V lost 1 base and J lost 1, with 8 bases in between. The CDR3 runs 15 residues. Here the CDR3 DNA reads TGTGCCAGCAGCTTGTATCTAGGGAACACCGGGGAGCTGTTTTTT. This sequence encodes CASSLYLGNTGELFF.

The chain links TRBV7-9 to TRBJ1-2, with unresolved D. The V end was cut by 5 bases, the J end by 6 bases, with 7 bases between. The CDR3 spans 11 residues. CDR1 SEHNR and CDR2 FQNEAQ come from the germline V gene (reference sequence). The CDR3 here is CASSPLDGYTF. The CDR3 nucleotides read TGTGCCAGCAGCCCCCTAGATGGCTACACCTTC.

The J gene is TRBJ1-2, the V gene TRBV29-1; no reliable D call. Trimming cost V 2 bases and J 6 bases, with 7 bases left between them. The CDR3 is 11 amino acids. Germline V gene sequence: CDR1 SQVTM, CDR2 ANQGSEA. The CDR3 DNA is TGCAGCGTTGAATTGGGTCATGGCTACACCTTC. Amino acid sequence: CSVELGHGYTF.

This clone showed up just once. This chain connects TRBV3-1 (or the pseudogene TRBV3-2) to TRBJ1-3; TRBD1 might be the D (5 bases). The length of the CDR3 is 15 residues. Deletions cut 5 bases from V and 3 bases from J, with 14 bases between. Germline CDR1 is LGHDT and CDR2 is YNNKEL (reference sequence). The CDR3 loop reads CASSVRGEFGNTIYF. CDR3 nucleotide sequence: TGTGCCAGCAGCGTCCGGGGGGAATTTGGAAACACCATATATTTT.

The V call is TRBV10-3, the J call TRBJ1-2; 8 bases are a match to TRBD1. Losses at the gene ends were 2 bases for V and 8 bases for J; bases not matched to a gene: 7. The CDR3 totals 14 residues. Germline CDR1 is ENHRY and CDR2 is SYGVKD. The CDR3 loop reads CAISETSDRGGYTF. Written as DNA, the CDR3 is TGTGCCATCAGTGAGACAAGTGACAGGGGCGGCTACACCTTC.

V is TRBV6-5 and J is TRBJ2-3; D call uncertain. The CDR3 covers 14 residues. Between the trimmed V and J ends, which lost 3 bases and 5 bases, there was a span of 12 bases. CDR1 and CDR2 from the germline V gene are MNHEY and SVGAGI. CDR3 sequence: CASSYYAERDTQYF. Here the CDR3 DNA reads TGTGCCAGCAGTTATTATGCGGAACGAGATACGCAGTATTTT.

This chain connects TRBV15 to TRBJ2-3, with 13 bases aligning to TRBD2. The CDR3 is 21 amino acids. Looked up from germline, CDR1 is LNHNV and CDR2 is YYDKDF (reference sequence). With V trimmed by 3 bases and J by 0 bases, 15 bases remained unmatched. The CDR3: CATSSYFRTSGGSSSTDTQYF. The CDR3 bases are TGTGCCACCAGCAGCTATTTCCGGACTAGCGGGGGTTCGTCTAGCACAGATACGCAGTATTTT. Based on the CDR3 plus reference TRBV15 and TRBJ2-3, the full variable domain is DAMVIQNPRYQVTQFGKPVTLSCSQTLNHNVMYWYQQKSSQAPKLLFHYYDKDFNNEADTPDNFQSRRPNTSFCFLDIRSPGLGDTAMYLCATSSYFRTSGGSSSTDTQYFGPGTRLTVL.

This chain links TRBV5-1 with TRBJ1-1; D gene uncertain. The CDR3 extends over 15 amino acids. The ends were cut back, 0 bases at V and 3 bases at J, with 12 bases in the middle. CDR1 and CDR2 from the germline V gene are SGHRS and YFSETQ. The CDR3: CASSLAHRTDTEAFF. The CDR3 coding sequence is TGCGCCAGCAGCTTGGCGCACCGGACGGACACTGAAGCTTTCTTT.

CDR3 protein: CASSSGTDSYEQYF. The CDR3 nucleotides read TGTGCCAGCAGCTCCGGGACAGACTCCTACGAGCAGTACTTC. The V call is TRBV7-2, the J call TRBJ2-7; 7 bases match TRBD1. With V trimmed by 4 bases and J by 0 bases, 3 bases remained unmatched. There are 14 residues in the CDR3. Germline V gene sequence: CDR1 SGHTA, CDR2 FQGNSA.

This sequence joins TRBV6-5 and TRBJ2-6; D gene unclear. The CDR3 length is 14 residues. Germline CDR1 MNHEY, CDR2 SVGAGI. V lost 7 bases to trimming and J lost 0 bases, with 7 bases between them. The CDR3 coding sequence is TGTGCCAGCACCCTTAGCTCTGGGGCCAACGTCCTGACTTTC. Its protein product is CASTLSSGANVLTF.

The chain combines TRBV18 with TRBJ2-5; D is unresolved. Germline loops: CDR1 KGHSH, CDR2 LQKENI. V was shortened by 2 bases and J by 1 base, with 11 bases between the two germline ends. The CDR3 runs to 15 residues. Here the CDR3 reads CASSPDEGSQETQYF. CDR3 coding DNA: TGTGCCAGCTCACCAGATGAAGGCAGCCAAGAGACCCAGTACTTC. The full variable domain, rest sourced from reference TRBV18 and TRBJ2-5, is NAGVMQNPRHLVRRRGQEARLRCSPMKGHSHVYWYRQLPEEGLKFMVYLQKENIIDESGMPKERFSAEFPKEGPSILRIQQVVRGDSAAYFCASSPDEGSQETQYFGPGTRLLVL.

V is TRBV2 and J is TRBJ2-7, with D maybe TRBD1 (5 bases). Trimming took off 6 bases at V and 4 bases at J, with 10 bases between the two ends. The CDR3 is 12 amino acids. Germline CDR1 is SNHLY and CDR2 is FYNNEI. The CDR3 spells CASRDDSYEQYF. In DNA form, the CDR3 reads TGTGCCAGCAGAGACGACAGTTACGAGCAGTACTTC.

The V and J genes are TRBV19 and TRBJ1-1; D is undetermined. Germline V gene sequence: CDR1 LNHDA, CDR2 SQIVND (reference sequence). The CDR3 spans 15 residues. V dropped 7 bases and J dropped 0 bases, with 15 bases sitting between them. CDR3 amino acids: CASTLSGLLNTEAFF. DNA for the CDR3: TGTGCCAGTACCCTGAGCGGATTACTGAACACTGAAGCTTTCTTT.